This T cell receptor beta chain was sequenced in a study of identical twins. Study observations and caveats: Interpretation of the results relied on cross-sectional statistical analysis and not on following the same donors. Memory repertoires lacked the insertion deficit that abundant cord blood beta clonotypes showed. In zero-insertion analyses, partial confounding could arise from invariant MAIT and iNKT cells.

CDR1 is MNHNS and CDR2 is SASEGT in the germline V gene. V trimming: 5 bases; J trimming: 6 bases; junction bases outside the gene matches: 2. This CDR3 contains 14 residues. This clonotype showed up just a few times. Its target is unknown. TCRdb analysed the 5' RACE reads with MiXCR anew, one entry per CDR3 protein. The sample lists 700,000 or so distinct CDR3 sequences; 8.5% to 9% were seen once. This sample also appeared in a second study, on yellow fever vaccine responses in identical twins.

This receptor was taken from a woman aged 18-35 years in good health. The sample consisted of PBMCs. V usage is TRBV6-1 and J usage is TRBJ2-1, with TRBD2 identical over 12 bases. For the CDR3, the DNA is TGTGCCAGCAGTAGGGGACTAGCGGGCAATGAGCAGTTCTTC. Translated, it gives CASSRGLAGNEQFF.